The clone carrying this T cell receptor (beta chain) was picked up many times. Its antigen is not identified. Germline values: CDR1 SEHNR, CDR2 FQNEAQ (reference sequence). The CDR3 has 17 amino acids. The ends lost 5 bases at V and 7 bases at J; junction bases unmatched: 11. The record originates from a study of identical twins. A universal primer site came from template switching; cDNA carried unique molecular identifiers. MiXCR was run by TCRdb on the 5' RACE reads, yielding one entry per CDR3 protein. There are approximately 220,000 distinct CDR3 sequences in the sample; approximately 7.3% occur only once, and about 5.8% lies in the top ten. Whole-study findings and limits: Models predicted too little out-of-frame TCR alpha sharing in monozygotic twins.

The same data also went into a second study, on yellow fever vaccine responses in identical twins.

The sequenced sample was CD8+ T cells sorted from blood. The V call is TRBV7-9, the J call TRBJ2-1, with 13 bases fitting TRBD2. The sequence was collected from a woman younger than 30 in good health. For the CDR3, the DNA is TGTGCCAGCAGCCCAGGGACTAGCGGGGAGATAAGGAATGAGCAGTTCTTC. Translating it yields CASSPGTSGEIRNEQFF.